Each of the 7 T cell receptor beta chains below was sequenced from the same sample in a study of T cell responses to AZD1222 COVID-19 vaccine (dated by TCRdb to the early 2020s). Library prep was done by the immunoSEQ multiplex PCR assay. Sourced from immuneACCESS, this table was stored by TCRdb with only in-frame sequences that have V and J called. A share of the clones is absent; for the studies checked, an unresolved V gene accounts for under half, and the remainder has no known explanation. In all, the sample holds tens of thousands of clones, and roughly 91% of those were seen once. 4% to 5% of the sample is held by the ten biggest clonotypes. The time point label of this sample denotes: about 28 days (+/-7) after the second vaccine dose. The material was peripheral blood, obtained 28 days after the second AZD1222 dose. The source is an adult who received the AZD1222 COVID-19 vaccine.

The J gene is TRBJ2-7, the V gene TRBV5-4, with 7 bases identical to TRBD1. This CDR3 is 15 amino acids long. V was clipped by 0 bases and J by 0 bases; unmatched bases: 3. CDR1 is SGHNT and CDR2 is YYREEE in the germline V gene (reference sequence). The CDR3 sequence is CASSLVTGSSYEQYF. The CDR3 region has the DNA TGTGCCAGCAGCTTGGTGACAGGGAGCTCCTACGAGCAGTACTTC.

The V call is TRBV7-8, the J call TRBJ1-3; 9 bases line up with TRBD1. The length of the CDR3 is 18 residues. J was trimmed by 0 bases and V by 4 bases; bases with no gene match: 10. Germline CDR1 and CDR2: SGHVS and FQNEAQ. CDR3 in DNA: TGTGCCAGCAGCTCCCTGGCCGGGACAGGGTACTCTGGAAACACCATATATTTT. Translation gives CASSSLAGTGYSGNTIYF.

The J gene is TRBJ1-6, the V gene TRBV2, with a weak D call TRBD1 (6 bases). The CDR3 covers 14 residues. CDR1 and CDR2 from the germline V gene are SNHLY and FYNNEI. Trimming took 4 bases from V and 8 from J, leaving 12 bases between them. In DNA, the CDR3 is TGTGCCAGCAGTGTTTCCAGGGGCGATTCACCCCTCCACTTT. This sequence encodes CASSVSRGDSPLHF.

This rearrangement joins TRBV7-9 to TRBJ1-2; D is uncertain. Germline CDR1 SEHNR, CDR2 FQNEAQ (reference sequence). The CDR3 is made up of 12 amino acids. V was cut by 5 bases and J by 0 bases, with 4 bases left in between. CDR3 nucleotides: TGTGCCAGCAGCCACCCTAACTATGGCTACACCTTC. This codes for CASSHPNYGYTF.

V usage is TRBV7-2 and J usage is TRBJ2-3; 8 bases fit TRBD2. The ends lost 5 bases at V and 3 bases at J; junction bases unmatched: 7. This CDR3 has 15 residues. Germline assignment: CDR1 SGHTA and CDR2 FQGNSA. The CDR3 DNA follows: TGTGCCAGCAGCACTTACAGCGGGGGAACAGATACGCAGTATTTT. This encodes CASSTYSGGTDTQYF.

The count of this clone is one. This chain joins TRBV7-3 and TRBJ2-3; 7 positions agree with TRBD2. The ends lost 2 bases at V and 1 base at J; junction bases unmatched: 0. The germline gives CDR1 SGHTA, CDR2 FQGTGA. The CDR3 totals 14 residues. This CDR3 is CASSLAGGTDTQYF. In nucleotides, the CDR3 is TGTGCCAGCAGCTTAGCGGGAGGCACAGATACGCAGTATTTT. Together with reference TRBV7-3 and TRBJ2-3, the CDR3 gives the full variable domain: GAGVSQTPSNKVTEKGKYVELRCDPISGHTALYWYRQSLGQGPEFLIYFQGTGAADDSGLPNDRFFAVRPEGSVSTLKIQRTERGDSAVYLCASSLAGGTDTQYFGPGTRLTVL.

Of note for this clone: The sample holds other DNA sequences that translate to the same CDR3. The chain recombines TRBV12-5 with TRBJ1-1; a possible D gene is TRBD1 (6 bases). Germline V CDR1 and CDR2: LGHNT, FRNRAP. The ends were cut back, 3 bases at V and 4 bases at J, with 6 bases in the middle. CDR3 length equals 12 residues. The chain's CDR3 is CASGLGGTEAFF. As DNA, the CDR3 is TGTGCTAGTGGTTTAGGGGGCACTGAAGCTTTCTTT.